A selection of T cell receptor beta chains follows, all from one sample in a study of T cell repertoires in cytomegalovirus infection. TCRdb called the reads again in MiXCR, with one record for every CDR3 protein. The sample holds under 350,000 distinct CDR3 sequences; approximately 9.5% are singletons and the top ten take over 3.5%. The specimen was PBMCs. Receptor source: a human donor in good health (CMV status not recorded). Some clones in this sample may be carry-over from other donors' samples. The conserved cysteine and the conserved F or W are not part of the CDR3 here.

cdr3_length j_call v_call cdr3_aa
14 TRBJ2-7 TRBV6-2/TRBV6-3 ASSYYRTSGAYEQY
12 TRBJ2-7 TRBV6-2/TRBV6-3 ASTGQGRTYEQY
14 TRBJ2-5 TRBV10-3 AIGGRAGGAPETQY
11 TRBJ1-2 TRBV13 ASSSMAGNGYT
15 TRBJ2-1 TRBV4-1 ASSQDNVGGSYNEQF
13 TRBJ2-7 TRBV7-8 ASSLSPEGPYEQY
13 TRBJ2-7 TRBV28 ASSPSSGRGFEQY
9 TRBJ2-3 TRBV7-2 ASSFGYTQY
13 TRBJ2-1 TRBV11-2 ASSLGQPGSNEQF
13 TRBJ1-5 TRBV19 ATRGEVNSNQPQH
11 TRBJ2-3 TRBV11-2 ASSSSSTDTQY
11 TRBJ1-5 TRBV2 ASSPNRDQPQH
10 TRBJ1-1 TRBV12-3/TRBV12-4 ASSHTGTEAF
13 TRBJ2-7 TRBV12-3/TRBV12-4 ASRADSGSGNEQY